The 4 T cell receptor beta chains below come from one sample, sequenced in a study of CD8 T cells in Susac syndrome. With random hexamers, about 0.5 to 1 ug RNA was reverse transcribed. TCRdb called the immunoSEQ multiplex PCR reads again in MiXCR, with one record for every CDR3 protein. The sample consists of hundreds of thousands of distinct CDR3 sequences, 85% to 95% of them appearing once. The sample comprised CD4+ T cells from PBMCs. The receptors shown here come from a human donor with Susac syndrome.

This sequence joins TRBV2 and TRBJ2-7; TRBD1 might be the D (5 bases). Looked up from germline, CDR1 is SNHLY and CDR2 is FYNNEI. This CDR3 has 16 amino acids. V was shortened by 10 bases and J by 0 bases, with 22 bases between the two germline ends. CDR3 amino acids: CATRRSQGLSSYEQYF. The CDR3 region has the DNA TGTGCCACTAGGCGTTCTCAGGGCCTAAGCTCCTACGAGCAGTACTTC.

The chain couples TRBV11-2 to TRBJ2-5; maybe TRBD1 (6 bases). CDR1 and CDR2 from the germline V gene are SGHAT and FQNNGV. Trimming removed 5 bases at V and 2 bases at J, with 15 bases between. The length of the CDR3 is 15 residues. This CDR3 is CASSPPGASQETQYF. CDR3 sequence (DNA): TGTGCCAGCAGCCCACCAGGGGCGAGTCAAGAGACCCAGTACTTC. The entire variable domain, with the rest obtained from reference TRBV11-2 and TRBJ2-5, is as follows: EAGVAQSPRYKIIEKRQSVAFWCNPISGHATLYWYQQILGQGPKLLIQFQNNGVVDDSQLPKDRFSAERLKGVDSTLKIQPAKLEDSAVYLCASSPPGASQETQYFGPGTRLLVL.

The genes are TRBV4-1 and TRBJ2-7; D might be TRBD1 or TRBD2, each matching 5 bases. Germline CDR1 reads MGHRA; CDR2 reads YSYEKL. Between the trimmed V and J ends, which lost 1 base and 3 bases, there was a span of 19 bases. This CDR3 has 17 residues. The chain's CDR3 is CASSQGGSAARYYEQYF. Written as DNA, the CDR3 is TGCGCCAGCAGCCAAGGGGGGAGCGCCGCGAGATACTACGAGCAGTACTTC.

This clonotype was seen only once. The chain recombines TRBV9 with TRBJ2-1; no definite D call. The CDR3 spans 14 residues. Germline CDR1 reads SGDLS; CDR2 reads YYNGEE. V gave up 4 bases and J gave up 7 bases, with 15 bases separating them. CDR3 sequence reads: CASSSSPRRNEQFF. The CDR3 DNA reads TGTGCCAGCAGCTCCTCACCCCGCCGTAATGAGCAGTTCTTC.